The T cell receptor (beta chain) described here comes from a study of Graves' ophthalmopathy and Graves' hyperthyroidism. Broader study findings: A majority of expanded thyroid clonotypes exceeding 0.001 frequency were likewise present in blood.

RNA transcripts served as template for amplifying TCR beta CDR3 sequences. HTBI primers were employed in first-round RT-PCR, then a second-round multiplex PCR followed. Each CDR3 protein is one row after TCRdb ran MiXCR on the multiplex PCR reads. The table includes 200,000 to 300,000 distinct CDR3 sequences, 45% detected once. The germline gives CDR1 SQVTM, CDR2 ANQGSEA. The length of the CDR3 is 14 residues. V was clipped by 5 bases and J by 4 bases; unmatched bases: 7. For donors with ophthalmopathy, the disease showed moderate-to-severe activity, reached CAS ≥3 and NOSPECS ≥4, and had lasted under 3 months. Physicians reached a diagnosis by relying on clinical symptoms, serum thyroxine, TRAb, thyroid ultrasound and orbital computed tomography. This clonotype came up a few times. No antigen is known for it.

The chain carries TRBV29-1 and TRBJ1-3; 8 nucleotides match TRBD1. This TCR came from an adult man with Graves' ophthalmopathy. Sequences were obtained from peripheral blood. In DNA, the CDR3 is TGCAGCGTTCTCACCGGGACAGGAGGAAACACCATATATTTT. Translated, it gives CSVLTGTGGNTIYF. The full variable domain, with the rest looked up from reference TRBV29-1 and TRBJ1-3, is SAVISQKPSRDICQRGTSLTIQCQVDSQVTMMFWYRQQPGQSLTLIATANQGSEATYESGFVIDKFPISRPNLTFSTLTVSNMSPEDSSIYLCSVLTGTGGNTIYFGEGSWLTVV.